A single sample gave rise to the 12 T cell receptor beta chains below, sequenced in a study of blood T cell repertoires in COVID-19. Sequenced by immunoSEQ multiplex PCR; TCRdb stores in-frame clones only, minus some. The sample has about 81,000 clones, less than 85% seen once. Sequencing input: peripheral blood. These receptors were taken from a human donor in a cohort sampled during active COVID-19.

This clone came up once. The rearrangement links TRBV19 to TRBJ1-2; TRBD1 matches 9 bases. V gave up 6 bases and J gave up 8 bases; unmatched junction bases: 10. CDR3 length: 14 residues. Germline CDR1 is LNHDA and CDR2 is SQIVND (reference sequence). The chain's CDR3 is CASSLIQGAQGYTF. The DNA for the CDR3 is TGTGCCAGTAGCCTAATACAGGGGGCACAGGGCTACACCTTC.

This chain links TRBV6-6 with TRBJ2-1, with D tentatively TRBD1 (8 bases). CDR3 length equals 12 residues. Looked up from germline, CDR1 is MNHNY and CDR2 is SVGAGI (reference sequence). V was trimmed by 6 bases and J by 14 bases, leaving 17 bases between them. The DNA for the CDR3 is TGTGCCAGCAGCCCGACAGGGGCGGGAGAGTTCTTC. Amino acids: CASSPTGAGEFF.

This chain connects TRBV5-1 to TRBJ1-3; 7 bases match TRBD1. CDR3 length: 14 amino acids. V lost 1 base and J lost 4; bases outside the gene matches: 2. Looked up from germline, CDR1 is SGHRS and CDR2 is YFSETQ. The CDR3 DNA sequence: TGCGCCAGCAGCTTGACAGGGGTCGGAAACACCATATATTTT. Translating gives CASSLTGVGNTIYF. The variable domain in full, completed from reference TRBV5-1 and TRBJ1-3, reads KAGVTQTPRYLIKTRGQQVTLSCSPISGHRSVSWYQQTPGQGLQFLFEYFSETQRNKGNFPGRFSGRQFSNSRSEMNVSTLELGDSALYLCASSLTGVGNTIYFGEGSWLTVV.

The CDR3 loop reads CASSSPAENSGNTIYF. The CDR3 DNA reads as TGTGCCAGCAGCTCACCCGCGGAGAACTCTGGAAACACCATATATTTT. V gene TRBV7-6 combines with J gene TRBJ1-3; D remains unclear. V was clipped by 4 bases and J by 0 bases, with 13 bases between them. The germline V gene encodes CDR1 SGHVS and CDR2 FNYEAQ. CDR3 length equals 16 residues.

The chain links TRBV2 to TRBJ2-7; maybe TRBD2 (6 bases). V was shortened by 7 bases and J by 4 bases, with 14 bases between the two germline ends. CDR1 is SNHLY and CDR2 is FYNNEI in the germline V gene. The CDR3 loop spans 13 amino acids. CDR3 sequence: CASMRDRQYEQYF. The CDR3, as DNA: TGTGCCAGCATGCGGGACCGACAATACGAGCAGTACTTC.

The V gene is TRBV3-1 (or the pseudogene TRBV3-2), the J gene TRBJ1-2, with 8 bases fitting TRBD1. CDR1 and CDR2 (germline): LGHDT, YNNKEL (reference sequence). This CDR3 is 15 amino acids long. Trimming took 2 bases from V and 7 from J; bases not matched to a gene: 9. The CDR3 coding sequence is TGTGCCAGCAGCCAACGGCAGGGGGCTTCTGCTGGCTACACCTTC. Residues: CASSQRQGASAGYTF.

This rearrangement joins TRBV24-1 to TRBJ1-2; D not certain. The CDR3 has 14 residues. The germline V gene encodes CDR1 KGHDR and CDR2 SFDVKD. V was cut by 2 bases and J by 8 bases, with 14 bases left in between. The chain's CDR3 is CATSDSKAQRGYTF. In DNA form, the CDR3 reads TGTGCCACCAGTGATTCCAAGGCCCAGCGCGGCTACACCTTC.

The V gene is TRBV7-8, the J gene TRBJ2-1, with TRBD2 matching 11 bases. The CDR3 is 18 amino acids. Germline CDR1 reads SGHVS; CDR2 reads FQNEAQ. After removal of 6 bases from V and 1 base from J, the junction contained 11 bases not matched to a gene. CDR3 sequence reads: CASSRIGSGGASYNEQFF. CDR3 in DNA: TGTGCCAGCAGTCGAATCGGTAGCGGGGGGGCATCCTACAATGAGCAGTTCTTC.

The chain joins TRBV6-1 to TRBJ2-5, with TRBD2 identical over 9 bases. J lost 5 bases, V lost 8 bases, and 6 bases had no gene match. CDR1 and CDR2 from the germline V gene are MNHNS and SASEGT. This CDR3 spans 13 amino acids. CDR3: CASSSGVGETQYF. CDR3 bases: TGTGCCAGCTCTAGCGGGGTAGGGGAGACCCAGTACTTC.

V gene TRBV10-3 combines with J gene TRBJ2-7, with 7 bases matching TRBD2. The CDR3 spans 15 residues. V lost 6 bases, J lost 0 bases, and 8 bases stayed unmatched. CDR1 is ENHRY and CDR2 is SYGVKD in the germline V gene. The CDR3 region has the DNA TGTGCCATCAGGGACGAGGGACTACGCTCCTACGAGCAGTACTTC. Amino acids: CAIRDEGLRSYEQYF.

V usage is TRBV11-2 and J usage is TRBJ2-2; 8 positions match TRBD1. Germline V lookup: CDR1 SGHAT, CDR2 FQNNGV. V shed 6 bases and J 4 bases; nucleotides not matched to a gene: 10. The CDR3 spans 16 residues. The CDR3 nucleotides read TGTGCCAGCAGAAATATCAGGACAGGGACCACCGGGGAGCTGTTTTTT. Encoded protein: CASRNIRTGTTGELFF.

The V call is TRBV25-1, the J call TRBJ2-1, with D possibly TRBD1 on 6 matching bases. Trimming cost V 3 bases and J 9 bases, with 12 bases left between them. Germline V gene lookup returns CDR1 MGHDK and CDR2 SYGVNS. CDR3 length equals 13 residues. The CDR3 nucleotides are TGTGCCAGCAGTGAGGGGGCGCTGGGTGAGCAGTTCTTC. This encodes CASSEGALGEQFF.